These T cell receptor beta chains were read from a single sample in a study of T-cell memory formation after mild COVID-19. A single record per CDR3 protein comes from TCRdb applying MiXCR to the 5' RACE reads. This table has a few hundred thousand distinct CDR3 sequences, around a fifth appearing once. Sequencing input: PBMCs or a T cell subset sorted from them (not recorded which). Receptor source: a man aged 18 to 30 who had mild COVID-19 (a few samples of this study predate the infection). Cell type and time point are not known. Each CDR3 is given with its conserved first and last residue.

j_call: TRBJ2-3
v_call: TRBV14
cdr3_aa: CASSQYRKQAADTQYF

j_call: TRBJ1-3
v_call: TRBV5-1
cdr3_aa: CASSLVGGPNSGNTIYF

j_call: TRBJ2-1
v_call: TRBV11-3
cdr3_aa: CASSPGVGDEQFF

j_call: TRBJ2-5
v_call: TRBV12-3/TRBV12-4
cdr3_aa: CASSLPGGARETQYF

j_call: TRBJ1-6
v_call: TRBV5-1
cdr3_aa: CASSADSMSSYNSPLHF

j_call: TRBJ2-1
v_call: TRBV9
cdr3_aa: CASSVAGPYEQFF

j_call: TRBJ1-4
v_call: TRBV25-1
cdr3_aa: CASSEYGGRGEKLFF

j_call: TRBJ1-6
v_call: TRBV12-3/TRBV12-4
cdr3_aa: CASSPWTGGKNSPLHF

j_call: TRBJ2-1
v_call: TRBV7-9
cdr3_aa: CASSQHRDRGEGPGNEQFF

j_call: TRBJ2-7
v_call: TRBV12-3/TRBV12-4
cdr3_aa: CASRRHRGMGEQYF

j_call: TRBJ1-2
v_call: TRBV25-1
cdr3_aa: CASSEWIINYGYTF

j_call: TRBJ2-4
v_call: TRBV29-1
cdr3_aa: CSSVGAKNIQYF

j_call: TRBJ1-4
v_call: TRBV18
cdr3_aa: CASSPNRDEKLFF

j_call: TRBJ1-1
v_call: TRBV30
cdr3_aa: CAWSPGGAIAGF

j_call: TRBJ1-2
v_call: TRBV29-1
cdr3_aa: CSVRSQAGDNYGYTF

j_call: TRBJ2-4
v_call: TRBV12-3/TRBV12-4
cdr3_aa: CASSYGASKNIQYF

j_call: TRBJ2-3
v_call: TRBV18
cdr3_aa: CASSPSGEGTDTQYF

j_call: TRBJ2-1
v_call: TRBV25-1
cdr3_aa: CASSELGSGRFF

j_call: TRBJ2-4
v_call: TRBV12-3/TRBV12-4
cdr3_aa: CASSSGWGNIQYF

j_call: TRBJ2-1
v_call: TRBV5-1
cdr3_aa: CASSLASGPNEQFF

j_call: TRBJ2-3
v_call: TRBV9
cdr3_aa: CASSVFGGTDTQYF

j_call: TRBJ2-7
v_call: TRBV5-1
cdr3_aa: CASSQTGTESYEQYF

j_call: TRBJ1-5
v_call: TRBV7-9
cdr3_aa: CASSTAGGNQPQHF

j_call: TRBJ2-1
v_call: TRBV7-9
cdr3_aa: CASSLGWGADEQFF